The entry below gives a single T cell receptor (beta chain) sequence along with its context. The antigen remains unidentified. These data are taken from a study of shared clonotypes between healthy human individuals. About the research overall: There were three CD4 naive, three CD4 memory, two CD8 naive and one CD8 memory plates per donor. Study-level findings and limits: Richness estimates generally favored naive over memory subsets.

The germline CDR1 and CDR2 sequences are MNHNS and SASEGT. The CDR3 consists of 15 residues. The J segment lost 2 bases and the V segment lost 5 bases, leaving 7 bases of the junction unmatched. Naive CD8 cells lacked CD45RO and underwent positive selection for CCR7, leaving out terminally differentiated effector memory CD45RA+ cells. Some clones are missing from TCRdb's copy, which holds only in-frame ones; the method was immunoSEQ multiplex PCR. The table lists about 680,000 clones, 92% of them singletons. The clonotype originates from a man aged 25 to 40 in good health. Sequencing was carried out using naive CD8+ T cells sorted from blood. This chain joins TRBV6-1 and TRBJ2-3; TRBD2 matches at 7 bases. The CDR3 reads CASSILAATTDTQYF. The CDR3 DNA reads as TGTGCCAGCAGTATTCTAGCGGCGACCACAGATACGCAGTATTTT.